These 16 T cell receptor beta chains were all obtained from the same sample, sequenced in a study of CD8+ T cells in alopecia areata. A sort of pooled cutaneous lymph node cells used CD4, CD8alpha, NKG2D, NKG2ACE and other stains. RNA extraction and reverse transcription yielded cDNA as sequencing template. Measured with immunoSEQ multiplex PCR; TCRdb has only the in-frame clones, and not every one. The data list 200,000 to 300,000 clones, none observed once; about 1.1% falls to the top ten. The sequencing sample was made of CD4+ T cells sorted from a lymph node. These receptors came from a C3H/HeJ mouse with alopecia areata. This mouse strain has H2-k as its MHC haplotype.

Remarks on this clone: All gene names here are mouse names. The DNA ends 4 residues before the CDR3 does, and the rest of the CDR3 is filled in from the germline J gene. The sample has other DNA sequences that encode this CDR3 too. The J gene is TRBJ2-3, the V gene TRBV31; 8 bases fit TRBD2. Germline V lookup: CDR1 GKSSPN, CDR2 SITVG. V was pared by 0 bases and J by 1 base, with 3 bases of the junction left unmatched. The CDR3 has 15 residues. The CDR3 loop is CAWSLRGGGAETLYF. CDR3 DNA (partial): TGTGCCTGGAGTCTGAGGGGGGGCGGTGCAGAA.

In its sample, this clone was seen a few times. The germline and genes are mouse ones. Coverage ceases 4 residues before the CDR3 finishes, and the germline J gene fills in the end. The V and J genes are TRBV19 and TRBJ2-5, with 11 bases identical to TRBD1. Germline V CDR1 and CDR2: FNHDT, SITEND (reference sequence). The CDR3 contains 17 residues. Trimming cost V 3 bases and J 0 bases; bases outside gene matches: 6. The part of the CDR3 DNA that was read is TGTGCCAGCAGTAGGGGACAGGGGGGATTTAACCAAGAC. Protein sequence: CASSRGQGGFNQD. The full CDR3 is CASSRGQGGFNQDTQYF. The full variable domain, completed using reference TRBV19 and TRBJ2-5, is GGIITQTPKFLIGQEGQKLTLKCQQNFNHDTMYWYRQDSGKGLRLIYYSITENDLQKGDLSEGYDASREKKSSFSLTVTSAQKNEMAVFLCASSRGQGGFNQDTQYFGPGTRLLVL.

A word on this clone: The listed genes are named as in mouse. The read terminates 4 residues before the CDR3 end, so the remaining end is supplied by the germline J gene. The genes are TRBV19 and TRBJ1-1; a weak D match, TRBD1 (6 bases). CDR1 is FNHDT and CDR2 is SITEND in the germline V gene (reference sequence). V was trimmed by 9 bases and J by 0 bases, leaving 12 bases between them. The CDR3 covers 13 residues. The CDR3 DNA, read in part, is TGTGCCATCAACAGGGATGCAAACACA. Amino acid sequence: CAINRDANT. The whole CDR3 protein reads CAINRDANTEVFF.

This clone appeared a few times. Genes here carry mouse names. Sequencing ends 4 residues short of the CDR3 end; the germline J gene provides the rest. This CDR3 is also generated by other DNA sequences in the sample. The gene calls are TRBV19 and TRBJ2-1, with 9 positions matching TRBD1. Germline V gene lookup returns CDR1 FNHDT and CDR2 SITEND (reference sequence). J gave up 5 bases and V 2 bases, and 2 bases lay outside the gene matches. The CDR3 spans 14 residues. CDR3 DNA, as far as it was read: TGTGCCAGCAGTATGGGACAGGGTAATGCT. Its translation is CASSMGQGNA. The entire CDR3 reads CASSMGQGNAEQFF.

This clone has only a few counts. Mouse gene names apply. The observed sequence ends 4 residues before the CDR3 terminus, with the missing tail filled in from the germline J gene. The sample has other DNA sequences that encode this CDR3 too. The rearrangement links TRBV1 to TRBJ2-1; the match to TRBD1 covers 9 bases. CDR3 length equals 13 residues. From germline, CDR1 is NSQYPW and CDR2 LRSPGD (reference sequence). The CDR3 sequence is CTCSAGQGAEQFF. The part of the CDR3 DNA that was read is TGCACCTGCAGTGCGGGACAGGGCGCT.

Comment on this clone: Gene names refer to mouse genes. The DNA ends 4 residues before the CDR3 does, and the rest of the CDR3 is filled in from the germline J gene. J is TRBJ2-5 and V is TRBV13-1; 12 nucleotides line up with TRBD2. CDR3 size: 16 residues. The V segment lost 0 bases and the J segment 2 bases; nucleotides outside the gene matches: 1. Germline CDR1 NSHNY, CDR2 SYGAGN. The CDR3 DNA, read in part, is TGTGCCAGCAGTGATGGACTGGGGGGGCCCCAAGAC. This sequence encodes CASSDGLGGPQD. The full CDR3 protein is CASSDGLGGPQDTQYF.

Comment on this clone: Genes and germline come from the mouse. The read terminates 3 residues before the CDR3 end, so the remaining end is supplied by the germline J gene. Additional DNA sequences in this sample encode the identical CDR3. V is TRBV1 and J is TRBJ1-6; 7 nucleotides align to TRBD1. TRBJ1-6 is marked as an open reading frame, function uncertain. V lost 1 base to trimming and J lost 10 bases; unmatched junction nucleotides: 4. Per the germline V gene, CDR1 is NSQYPW and CDR2 is LRSPGD (reference sequence). This CDR3 comprises 14 residues. CDR3 residues: CTCSAGTGGSPLYF. Partial CDR3 DNA: TGCACCTGCAGTGCAGGGACAGGCGGGTCGCCC.

A remark on this clone: Any gene name here is a mouse gene name. The read halts 4 residues ahead of the CDR3 end, with the missing end drawn from the germline J gene. V usage is TRBV19 and J usage is TRBJ2-7, with 9 bases that match TRBD1. The CDR3 length is 14 residues. Germline V gene lookup returns CDR1 FNHDT and CDR2 SITEND (reference sequence). The chain's CDR3 is CASTVTGTGNEQYF. Incomplete CDR3 DNA: TGTGCCAGCACCGTCACCGGGACAGGGAAT.

Regarding this clone: All gene names here are mouse names. With the read ending 4 residues before the CDR3 end, the germline J gene is used to fill in that end. This chain uses TRBV13-1 with TRBJ2-1; 7 nucleotides match TRBD1. This CDR3 has 13 amino acids. Germline V gives CDR1 NSHNY, CDR2 SYGAGN. The CDR3 bases that were read are TGTGCCAGCAGTGACAGGGGGATGGCT. This translates into CASSDRGMA. Given in full, the CDR3 is CASSDRGMAEQFF.

About this clone itself: Given a much more abundant clone one base away, this may be a read error. Gene labels here are mouse ones. The CDR3 end lies 4 residues beyond the end of the read and is filled in from the germline J gene. The chain carries TRBV13-3 and TRBJ1-1; D unclear. The CDR3 runs to 13 residues. The V and J ends lost 2 bases and 0 bases respectively, with 5 bases between them. Germline V gives CDR1 NNHDY, CDR2 SYVADS. The covered CDR3 bases are TGTGCCAGCAGTGACAGGTCAAACACA. It encodes CASSDRSNT. The CDR3 as a whole reads CASSDRSNTEVFF.

Comment on this clone: Mouse gene names apply. Other DNA sequences in this sample translate to the same CDR3. Here the CDR3 reads CASGDWGASYEQYF. CDR3 bases read: TGTGCCAGCGGGGACTGGGGGGCCTCCTAT. V gene TRBV13-2 combines with J gene TRBJ2-7, with 11 bases identical to TRBD2. The read comes to an end 4 residues before the CDR3 does, leaving the germline J gene to fill in the end. V was pared by 5 bases and J by 0 bases, with 1 base of the junction left unmatched. There are 14 residues in the CDR3. Looked up from germline, CDR1 is NNHNN and CDR2 is SYGAGS (reference sequence).

This clone was seen a few times. Genes and germline are mouse. Read sequence stops 4 residues before the CDR3 end, and the germline J gene provides the missing end. The chain recombines TRBV13-1 with TRBJ2-5; 7 nucleotides agree with TRBD1. The CDR3 runs 13 residues. The germline gives CDR1 NSHNY, CDR2 SYGAGN. Trimming removed 7 bases from V and 2 bases from J; junction bases left unmatched: 4. The CDR3 sequence: CASARDSQDTQYF. The DNA read from the CDR3 is TGTGCCAGCGCCAGGGACAGCCAAGAC.

Worth noting for this clone: The germline and genes are mouse ones. The CDR3 end lies 4 residues beyond the end of the read and is filled in from the germline J gene. The chain is built from TRBV13-1 and TRBJ2-5, with TRBD1 matching over 8 bases. Unmatched junction bases numbered 3, after V lost 3 bases and J lost 0 bases. Germline values: CDR1 NSHNY, CDR2 SYGAGN. This CDR3 comprises 15 residues. CDR3 bases read: TGTGCCAGCAGTGTCGACAGGGGTAACCAAGAC. Its translation: CASSVDRGNQD. The complete CDR3 sequence is CASSVDRGNQDTQYF.

In this sample, this clone turned up a few times. The gene symbols are mouse symbols. The CDR3 goes on 4 residues after the read ends, and that part is filled in from the germline J gene. V gene TRBV13-3 combines with J gene TRBJ1-2; the match to TRBD1 covers 9 bases. With 1 base clipped from V and 4 bases from J, the junction kept 5 bases outside the gene matches. Germline assignment: CDR1 NNHDY and CDR2 SYVADS. This CDR3 region has 15 residues. CDR3: CASSDWDRVISDYTF. The DNA read from the CDR3 is TGTGCCAGCAGTGATTGGGACAGGGTGATCTCC.

Details on this clone: Gene labels here are mouse ones. Read data end 4 residues before the CDR3 end; the end is taken from the germline J gene. This chain links TRBV19 with TRBJ2-1; TRBD1 agrees at 8 bases. There are 15 residues in the CDR3. The V gene's germline CDR1 is FNHDT and CDR2 SITEND (reference sequence). J was trimmed by 1 base and V by 6 bases; bases with no gene match: 6. CDR3 sequence reads: CASNLRQGNYAEQFF. The sequenced CDR3 bases are TGTGCCAGCAACCTACGACAGGGGAACTATGCT.

This clone was picked up a small number of times. Mouse gene names apply. CDR3 DNA, as far as it was read: TGTGCCAGCAGCCAGAGACAGGGGGGCCCA. Translated: CASSQRQGGP. The entire CDR3 reads CASSQRQGGPEVFF. The chain carries TRBV5 and TRBJ1-1; TRBD1 agrees at 9 bases. The read ends 4 residues before the CDR3 terminus; that terminus is restored from the germline J gene. CDR1 and CDR2 (germline): LGHNA, YNLKQL (reference sequence). The CDR3 sequence is 14 residues long.